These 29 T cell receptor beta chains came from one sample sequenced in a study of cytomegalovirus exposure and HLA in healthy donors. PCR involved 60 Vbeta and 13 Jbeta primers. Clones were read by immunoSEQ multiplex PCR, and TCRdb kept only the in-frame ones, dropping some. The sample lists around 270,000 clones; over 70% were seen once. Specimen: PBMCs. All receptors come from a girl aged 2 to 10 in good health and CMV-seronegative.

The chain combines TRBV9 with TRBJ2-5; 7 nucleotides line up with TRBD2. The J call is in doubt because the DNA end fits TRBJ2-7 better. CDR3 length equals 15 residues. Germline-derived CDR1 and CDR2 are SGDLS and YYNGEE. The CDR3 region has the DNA TGTGCCAGCAACGGGACTCGACTAGCTGACTACGAGCAGTACTTC. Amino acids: CASNGTRLADYEQYF.

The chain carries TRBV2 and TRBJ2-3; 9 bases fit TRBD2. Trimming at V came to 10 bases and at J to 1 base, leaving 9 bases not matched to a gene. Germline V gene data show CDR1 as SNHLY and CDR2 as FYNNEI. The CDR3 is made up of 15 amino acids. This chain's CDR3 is CAIESGLARTDTQYF. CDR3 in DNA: TGTGCCATTGAGTCTGGACTAGCGCGCACAGATACGCAGTATTTT. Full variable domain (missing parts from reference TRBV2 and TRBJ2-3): EPEVTQTPSHQVTQMGQEVILRCVPISNHLYFYWYRQILGQKVEFLVSFYNNEISEKSEIFDDQFSVERPDGSNFTLKIRSTKLEDSAMYFCAIESGLARTDTQYFGPGTRLTVL.

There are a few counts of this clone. This CDR3 is CASSNPGQTGKGEQYF. In nucleotides, the CDR3 is TGTGCCAGCAGCAACCCTGGACAAACAGGGAAAGGCGAGCAGTACTTC. The chain has TRBV21-1 and TRBJ2-7; the D call of TRBD1 is as the table states it, not checked on the DNA. TRBV21-1 is described as a pseudogene. The CDR3 has 16 residues.

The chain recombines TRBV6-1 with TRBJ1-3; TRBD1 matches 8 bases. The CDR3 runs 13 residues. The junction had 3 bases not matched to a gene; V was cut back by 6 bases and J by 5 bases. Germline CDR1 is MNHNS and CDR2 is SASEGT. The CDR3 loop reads CASRGQGRNTIYF. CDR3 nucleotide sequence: TGTGCCAGCAGAGGACAGGGCAGAAACACCATATATTTT.

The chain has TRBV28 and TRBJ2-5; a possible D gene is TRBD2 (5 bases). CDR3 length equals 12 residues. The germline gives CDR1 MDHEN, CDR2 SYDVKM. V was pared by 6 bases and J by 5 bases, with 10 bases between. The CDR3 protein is CASRGVPETQYF. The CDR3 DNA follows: TGTGCCAGCAGGGGAGTTCCCGAGACCCAGTACTTC. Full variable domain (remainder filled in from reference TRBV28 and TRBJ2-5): DVKVTQSSRYLVKRTGEKVFLECVQDMDHENMFWYRQDPGLGLRLIYFSYDVKMKEKGDIPEGYSVSREKKERFSLILESASTNQTSMYLCASRGVPETQYFGPGTRLLVL.

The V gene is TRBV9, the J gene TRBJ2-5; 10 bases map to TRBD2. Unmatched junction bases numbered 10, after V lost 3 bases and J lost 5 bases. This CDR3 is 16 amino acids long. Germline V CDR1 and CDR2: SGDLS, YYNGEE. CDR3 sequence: CASSGILAGARETQYF. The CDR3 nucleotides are TGTGCCAGCAGCGGGATTCTAGCGGGAGCACGGGAGACCCAGTACTTC.

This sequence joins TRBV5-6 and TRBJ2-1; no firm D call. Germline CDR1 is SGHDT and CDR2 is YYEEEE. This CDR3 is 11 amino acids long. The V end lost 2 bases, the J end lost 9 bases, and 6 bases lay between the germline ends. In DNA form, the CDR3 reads TGTGCCAGCAGCTTCCGAGGTGAGCAGTTCTTC. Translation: CASSFRGEQFF.

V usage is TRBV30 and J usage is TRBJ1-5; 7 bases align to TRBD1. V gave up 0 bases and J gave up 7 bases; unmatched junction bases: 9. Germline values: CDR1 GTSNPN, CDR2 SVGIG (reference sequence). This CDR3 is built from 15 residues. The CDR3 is CAWSVGQAFGQPQHF. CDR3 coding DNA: TGTGCCTGGAGTGTAGGACAGGCATTCGGGCAGCCCCAGCATTTT.

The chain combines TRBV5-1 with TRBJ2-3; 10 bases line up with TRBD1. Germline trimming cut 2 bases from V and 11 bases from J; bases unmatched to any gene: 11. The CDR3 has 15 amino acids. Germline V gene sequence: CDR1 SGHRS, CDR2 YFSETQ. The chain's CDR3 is CASSFWDRGGWQQYF. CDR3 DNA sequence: TGCGCCAGCAGCTTCTGGGACAGGGGAGGCTGGCAGCAGTATTTT.

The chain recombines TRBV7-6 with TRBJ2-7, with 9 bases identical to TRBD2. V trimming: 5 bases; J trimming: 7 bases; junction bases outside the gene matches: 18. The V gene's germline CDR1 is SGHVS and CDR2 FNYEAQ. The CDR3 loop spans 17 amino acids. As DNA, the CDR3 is TGTGCCAGCAGCCCAGGACAGCGGGAGGTCCTTGGGGGGGAGCAGTACTTC. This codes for CASSPGQREVLGGEQYF.

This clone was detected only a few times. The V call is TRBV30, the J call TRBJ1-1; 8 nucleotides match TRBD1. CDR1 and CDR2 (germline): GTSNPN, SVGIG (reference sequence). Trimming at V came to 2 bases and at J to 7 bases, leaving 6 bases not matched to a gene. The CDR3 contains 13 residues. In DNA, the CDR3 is TGTGCCTGGAGTTTGACAGGGGCGAGTGAAGCTTTCTTT. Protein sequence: CAWSLTGASEAFF.

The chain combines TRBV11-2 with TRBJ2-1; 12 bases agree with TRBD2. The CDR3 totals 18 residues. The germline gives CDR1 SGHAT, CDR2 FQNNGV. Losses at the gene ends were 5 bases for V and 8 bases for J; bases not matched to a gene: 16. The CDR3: CASSASQLLAGGWYEQFF. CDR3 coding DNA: TGTGCCAGCAGCGCTAGTCAGCTACTAGCGGGGGGTTGGTATGAGCAGTTCTTC. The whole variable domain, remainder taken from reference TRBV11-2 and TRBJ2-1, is EAGVAQSPRYKIIEKRQSVAFWCNPISGHATLYWYQQILGQGPKLLIQFQNNGVVDDSQLPKDRFSAERLKGVDSTLKIQPAKLEDSAVYLCASSASQLLAGGWYEQFFGPGTRLTVL.

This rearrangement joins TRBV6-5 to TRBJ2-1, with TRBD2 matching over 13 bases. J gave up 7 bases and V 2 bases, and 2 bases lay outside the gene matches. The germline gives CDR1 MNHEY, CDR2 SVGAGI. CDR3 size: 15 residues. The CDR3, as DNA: TGTGCCAGCAGTTACCAGGGACTAGCGGGGAATGAGCAGTTCTTC. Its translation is CASSYQGLAGNEQFF.

CDR3 region: CSPRLAGDNEQFF. The CDR3 DNA reads as TGCAGCCCACGACTAGCGGGAGACAATGAGCAGTTCTTC. V usage is TRBV29-1 and J usage is TRBJ2-1; 12 bases agree with TRBD2. V shed 8 bases, J shed 5 bases, and the junction held 4 bases outside the gene matches. Germline V gene sequence: CDR1 SQVTM, CDR2 ANQGSEA. CDR3 length equals 13 residues.

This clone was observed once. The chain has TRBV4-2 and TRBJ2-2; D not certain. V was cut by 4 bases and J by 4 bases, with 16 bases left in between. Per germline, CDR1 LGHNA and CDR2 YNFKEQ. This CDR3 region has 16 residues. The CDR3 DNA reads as TGTGCCAGCAGCCTCCCGAGCCAAACCTTCACCGGGGAGCTGTTTTTT. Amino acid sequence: CASSLPSQTFTGELFF.

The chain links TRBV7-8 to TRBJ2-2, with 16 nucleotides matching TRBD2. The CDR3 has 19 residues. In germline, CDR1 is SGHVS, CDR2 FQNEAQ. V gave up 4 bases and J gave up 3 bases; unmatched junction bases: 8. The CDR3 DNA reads TGTGCCAGCAGCTACACGGGACTAGCGGGGGGGCTTCACACCGGGGAGCTGTTTTTT. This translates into CASSYTGLAGGLHTGELFF.

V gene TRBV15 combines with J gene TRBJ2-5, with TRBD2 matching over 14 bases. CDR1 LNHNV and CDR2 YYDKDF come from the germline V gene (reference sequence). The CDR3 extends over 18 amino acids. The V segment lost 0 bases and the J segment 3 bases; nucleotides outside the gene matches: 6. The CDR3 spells CATSRDRGLAGAKETQYF. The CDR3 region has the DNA TGTGCCACCAGCAGAGATCGGGGACTAGCGGGAGCAAAAGAGACCCAGTACTTC.

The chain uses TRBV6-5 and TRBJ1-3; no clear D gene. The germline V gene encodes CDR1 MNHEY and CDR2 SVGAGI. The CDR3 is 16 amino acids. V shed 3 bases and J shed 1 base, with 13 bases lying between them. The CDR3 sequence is CASSYGRGASGNTIYF. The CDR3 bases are TGTGCCAGCAGTTATGGACGGGGAGCATCTGGAAACACCATATATTTT.

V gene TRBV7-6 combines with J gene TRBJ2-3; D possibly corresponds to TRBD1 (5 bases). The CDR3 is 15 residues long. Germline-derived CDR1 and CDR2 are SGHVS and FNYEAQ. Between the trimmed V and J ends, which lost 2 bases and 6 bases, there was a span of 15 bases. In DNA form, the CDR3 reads TGTGCCAGCAGCTTATACGTACAGGAACAGGATACGCAGTATTTT. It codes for CASSLYVQEQDTQYF. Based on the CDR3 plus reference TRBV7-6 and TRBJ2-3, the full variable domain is GAGVSQSPRYKVTKRGQDVALRCDPISGHVSLYWYRQALGQGPEFLTYFNYEAQQDKSGLPNDRFSAERPEGSISTLTIQRTEQRDSAMYRCASSLYVQEQDTQYFGPGTRLTVL.

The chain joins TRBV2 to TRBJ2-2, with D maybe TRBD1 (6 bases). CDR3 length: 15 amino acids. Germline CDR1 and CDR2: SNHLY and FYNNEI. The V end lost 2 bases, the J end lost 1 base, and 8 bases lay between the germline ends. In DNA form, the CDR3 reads TGTGCCAGCAGTGAACAGGGGATGAACACCGGGGAGCTGTTTTTT. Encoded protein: CASSEQGMNTGELFF. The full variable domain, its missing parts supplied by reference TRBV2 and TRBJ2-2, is EPEVTQTPSHQVTQMGQEVILRCVPISNHLYFYWYRQILGQKVEFLVSFYNNEISEKSEIFDDQFSVERPDGSNFTLKIRSTKLEDSAMYFCASSEQGMNTGELFFGEGSRLTVL.

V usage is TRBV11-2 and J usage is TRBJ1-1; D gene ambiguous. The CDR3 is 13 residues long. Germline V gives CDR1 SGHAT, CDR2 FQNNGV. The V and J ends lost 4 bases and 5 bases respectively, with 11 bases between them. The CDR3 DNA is TGTGCCAGCAGCTCTGACCCGGGGACTGAAGCTTTCTTT. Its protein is CASSSDPGTEAFF.

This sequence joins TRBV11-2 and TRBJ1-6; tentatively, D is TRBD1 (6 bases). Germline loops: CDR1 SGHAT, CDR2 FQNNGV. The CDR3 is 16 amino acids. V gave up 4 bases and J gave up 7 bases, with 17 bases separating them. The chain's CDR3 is CASSSPPTGRNSPLHF. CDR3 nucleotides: TGTGCCAGCAGCTCTCCCCCTACAGGGCGCAATTCACCCCTCCACTTT.

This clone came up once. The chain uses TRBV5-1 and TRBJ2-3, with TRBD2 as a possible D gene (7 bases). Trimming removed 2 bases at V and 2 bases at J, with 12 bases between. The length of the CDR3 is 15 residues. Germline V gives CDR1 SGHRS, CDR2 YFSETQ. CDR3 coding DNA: TGCGCCAGCAGCTTTTTACGGGGGGCCACAGATACGCAGTATTTT. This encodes CASSFLRGATDTQYF.

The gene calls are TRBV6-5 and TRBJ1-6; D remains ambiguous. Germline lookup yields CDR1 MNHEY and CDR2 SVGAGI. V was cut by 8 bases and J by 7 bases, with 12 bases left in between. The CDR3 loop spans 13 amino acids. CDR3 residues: CASGLGGNSPLHF. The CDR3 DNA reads TGTGCCAGCGGCTTGGGAGGGAATTCACCCCTCCACTTT.

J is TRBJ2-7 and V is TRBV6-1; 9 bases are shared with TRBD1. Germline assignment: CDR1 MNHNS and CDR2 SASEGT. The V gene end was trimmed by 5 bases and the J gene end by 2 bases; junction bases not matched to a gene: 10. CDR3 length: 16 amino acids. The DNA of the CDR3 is TGTGCCAGCAGTCAAGAACAGGGGGCGTTCGCCTACGAGCAGTACTTC. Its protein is CASSQEQGAFAYEQYF.

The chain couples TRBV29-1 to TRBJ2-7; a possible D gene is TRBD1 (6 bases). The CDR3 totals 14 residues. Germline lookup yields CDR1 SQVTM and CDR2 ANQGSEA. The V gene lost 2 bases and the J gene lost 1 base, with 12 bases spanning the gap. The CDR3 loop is CSVETGQLSYEQYF. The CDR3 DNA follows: TGCAGCGTTGAAACAGGGCAATTGTCCTACGAGCAGTACTTC.

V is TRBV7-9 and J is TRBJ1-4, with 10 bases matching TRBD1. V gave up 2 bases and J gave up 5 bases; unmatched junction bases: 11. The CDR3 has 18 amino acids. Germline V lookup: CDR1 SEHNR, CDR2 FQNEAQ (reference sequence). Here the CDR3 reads CASSLYALPDRGNEKLFF. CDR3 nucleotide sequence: TGTGCCAGCAGCTTATATGCTCTCCCGGACAGGGGGAATGAAAAACTGTTTTTT.

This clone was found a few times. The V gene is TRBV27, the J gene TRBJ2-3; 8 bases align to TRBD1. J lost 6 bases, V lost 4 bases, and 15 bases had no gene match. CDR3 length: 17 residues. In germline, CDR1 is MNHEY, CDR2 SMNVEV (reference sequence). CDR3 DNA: TGTGCCAGCAGTTCCATCCGGACAGGGCTGGTTTTCGATACGCAGTATTTT. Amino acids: CASSSIRTGLVFDTQYF.

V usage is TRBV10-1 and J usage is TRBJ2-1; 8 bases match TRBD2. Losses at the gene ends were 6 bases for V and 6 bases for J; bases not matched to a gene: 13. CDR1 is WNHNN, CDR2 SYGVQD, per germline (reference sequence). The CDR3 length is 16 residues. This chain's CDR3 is CASSLDGTSRSNEQFF. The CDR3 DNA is TGCGCCAGCAGCCTAGATGGGACTAGTCGTTCCAATGAGCAGTTCTTC.